Detailed here is one T cell receptor beta chain. The data belong to a study of T cells in Graves' hyperthyroidism and ophthalmopathy. Germline-derived CDR1 and CDR2 are KGHDR and SFDVKD. CDR3 size: 18 residues. Trimming cost V 4 bases and J 2 bases, with 20 bases left between them. Authors of the study amplified TCR beta CDR3 regions from RNA transcripts. First-round RT-PCR targeting the TCR CDR3 was performed with the HTBI primer set. Using its own MiXCR run on the multiplex PCR reads, TCRdb lists one record per CDR3 protein. The repertoire holds about 740,000 distinct CDR3 sequences, with 14% as singletons.

The J gene is TRBJ2-1, the V gene TRBV24-1, with D possibly being TRBD2 (7 bases). This clonotype was obtained from a woman aged 18-35 years with Graves' hyperthyroidism. Sequencing was carried out using blood. CDR3 sequence: CATSEGQTSAIPYNEQFF. The CDR3 DNA reads as TGTGCCACCAGTGAGGGACAAACTAGCGCCATCCCCTACAATGAGCAGTTCTTC.